Reported below is one T cell receptor (beta chain). No antigen is known for it. MiXCR, run by TCRdb on the reads, gives a single entry per CDR3 protein. This sample yields more than 75,000 distinct CDR3 sequences, of which around 28% are seen a single time; about 72% belongs to the top ten. This sample was included in a study of T cell repertoires in cytomegalovirus infection. This CDR3 region has 18 residues. The V and J ends lost 8 bases and 2 bases, in that order; junction bases with no gene match: 17. The germline gives CDR1 SNHLY, CDR2 FYNNEI. The TCR originated in a human donor in good health (CMV status not recorded). Some clones in this sample may be carry-over from other donors' samples. This chain connects TRBV2 to TRBJ2-5, with 10 bases fitting TRBD1. Sequencing used CD8+ T cells from cultured PBMCs, obtained from culture after CMV antigen stimulation. CDR3 amino acids: CASLVRGGDRGQQETQYF. The CDR3 coding sequence is TGTGCCAGCCTGGTTCGGGGAGGGGACAGGGGTCAACAAGAGACCCAGTACTTC.